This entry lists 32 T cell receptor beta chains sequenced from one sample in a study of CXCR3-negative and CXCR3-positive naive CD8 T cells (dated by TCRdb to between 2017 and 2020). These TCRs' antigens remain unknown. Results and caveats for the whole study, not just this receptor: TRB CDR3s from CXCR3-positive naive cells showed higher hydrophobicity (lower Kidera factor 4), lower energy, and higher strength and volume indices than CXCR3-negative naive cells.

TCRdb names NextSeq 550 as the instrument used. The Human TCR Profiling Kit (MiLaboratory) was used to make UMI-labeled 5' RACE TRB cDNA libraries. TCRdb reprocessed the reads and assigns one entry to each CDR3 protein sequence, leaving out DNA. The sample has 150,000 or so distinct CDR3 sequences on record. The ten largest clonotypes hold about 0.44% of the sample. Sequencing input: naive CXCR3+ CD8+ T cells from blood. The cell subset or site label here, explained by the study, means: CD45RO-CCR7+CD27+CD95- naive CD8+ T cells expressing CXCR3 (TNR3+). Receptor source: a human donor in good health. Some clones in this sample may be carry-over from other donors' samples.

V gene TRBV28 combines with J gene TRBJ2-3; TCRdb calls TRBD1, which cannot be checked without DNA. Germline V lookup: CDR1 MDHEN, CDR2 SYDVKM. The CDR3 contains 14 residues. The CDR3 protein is CASSYGQDTDTQYF.

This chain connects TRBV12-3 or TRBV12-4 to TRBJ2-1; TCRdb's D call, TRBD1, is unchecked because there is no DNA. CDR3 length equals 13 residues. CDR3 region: CASSGTKRDEQFF.

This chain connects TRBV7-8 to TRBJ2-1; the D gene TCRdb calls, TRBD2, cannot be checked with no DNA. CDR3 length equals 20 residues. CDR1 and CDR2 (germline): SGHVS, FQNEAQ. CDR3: CASSWQPGAGDPAGDNEQFF.

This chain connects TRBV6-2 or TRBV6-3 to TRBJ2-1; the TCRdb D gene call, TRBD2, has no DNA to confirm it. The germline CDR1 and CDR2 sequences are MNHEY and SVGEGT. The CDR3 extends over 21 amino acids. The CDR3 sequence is CASSYRIGGLAGGRSYNEQFF.

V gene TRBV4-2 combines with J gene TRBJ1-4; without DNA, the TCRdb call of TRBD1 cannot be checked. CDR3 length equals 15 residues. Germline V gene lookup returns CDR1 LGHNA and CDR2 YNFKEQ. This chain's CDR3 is CASSDPGQGIEKLFF.

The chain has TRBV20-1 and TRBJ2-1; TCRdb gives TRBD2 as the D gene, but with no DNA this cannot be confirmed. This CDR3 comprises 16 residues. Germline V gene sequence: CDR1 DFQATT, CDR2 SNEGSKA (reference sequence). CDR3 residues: CSALLLAEGGYNEQFF.

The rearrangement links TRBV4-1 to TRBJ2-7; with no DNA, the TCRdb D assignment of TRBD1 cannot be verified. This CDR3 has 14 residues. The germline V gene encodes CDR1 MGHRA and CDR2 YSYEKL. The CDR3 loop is CASSQDGGSYEQYF.

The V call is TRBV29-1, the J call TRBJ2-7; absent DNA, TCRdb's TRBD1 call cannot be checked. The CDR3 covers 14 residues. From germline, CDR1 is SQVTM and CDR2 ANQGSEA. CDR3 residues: CSVDQGTGGHEQYF.

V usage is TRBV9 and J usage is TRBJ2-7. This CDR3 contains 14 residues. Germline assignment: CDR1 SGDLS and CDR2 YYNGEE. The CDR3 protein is CASSPDRRPYEQYF.

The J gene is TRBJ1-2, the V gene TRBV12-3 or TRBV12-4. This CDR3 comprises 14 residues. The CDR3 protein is CASSPPGGGYGYTF.

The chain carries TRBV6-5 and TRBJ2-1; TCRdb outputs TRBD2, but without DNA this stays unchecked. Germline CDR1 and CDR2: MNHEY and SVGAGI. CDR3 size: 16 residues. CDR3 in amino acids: CASSYGFGIVMDEQFF.

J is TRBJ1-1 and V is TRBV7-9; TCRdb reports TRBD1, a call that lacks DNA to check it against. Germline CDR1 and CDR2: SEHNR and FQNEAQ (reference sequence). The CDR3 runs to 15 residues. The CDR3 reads CASSLGQGVNTEAFF.

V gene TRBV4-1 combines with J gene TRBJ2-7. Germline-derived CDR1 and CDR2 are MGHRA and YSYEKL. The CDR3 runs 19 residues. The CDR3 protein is CASSQEVTPLSGFDYEQYF.

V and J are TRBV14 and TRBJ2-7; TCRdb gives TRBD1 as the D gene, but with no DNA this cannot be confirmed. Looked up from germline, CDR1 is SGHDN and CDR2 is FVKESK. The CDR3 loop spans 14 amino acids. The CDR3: CASSWGILSYEQYF.

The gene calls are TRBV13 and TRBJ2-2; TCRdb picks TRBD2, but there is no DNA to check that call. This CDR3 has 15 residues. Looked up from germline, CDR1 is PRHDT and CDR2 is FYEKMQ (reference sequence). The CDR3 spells CASSPRTLSPGELFF.

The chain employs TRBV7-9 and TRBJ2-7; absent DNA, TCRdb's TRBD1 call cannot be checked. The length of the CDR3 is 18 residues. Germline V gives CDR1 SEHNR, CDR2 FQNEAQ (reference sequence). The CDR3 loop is CASSPLGGARMNSYEQYF.

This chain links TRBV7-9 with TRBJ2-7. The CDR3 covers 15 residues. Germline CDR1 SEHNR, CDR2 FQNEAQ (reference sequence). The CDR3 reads CASSPILASMDEQYF.

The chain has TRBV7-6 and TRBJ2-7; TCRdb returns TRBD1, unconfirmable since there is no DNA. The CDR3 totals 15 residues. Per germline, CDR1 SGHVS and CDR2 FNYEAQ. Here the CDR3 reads CASSPRQGGRHEQYF.

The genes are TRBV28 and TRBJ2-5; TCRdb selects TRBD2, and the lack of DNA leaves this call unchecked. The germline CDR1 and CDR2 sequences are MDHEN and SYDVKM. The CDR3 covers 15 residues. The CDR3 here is CASSLKREIPETQYF.

The CDR3 protein is CASIAGGYNEQFF. The chain links TRBV5-6 to TRBJ2-1; the D call of TRBD2 rests on TCRdb alone, since no DNA is present to check it. The length of the CDR3 is 13 residues. Germline assignment: CDR1 SGHDT and CDR2 YYEEEE.

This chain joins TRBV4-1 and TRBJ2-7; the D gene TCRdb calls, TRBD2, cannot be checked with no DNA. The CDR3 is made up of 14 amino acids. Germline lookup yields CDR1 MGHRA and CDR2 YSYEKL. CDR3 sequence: CASSQAGGGYEQYF.

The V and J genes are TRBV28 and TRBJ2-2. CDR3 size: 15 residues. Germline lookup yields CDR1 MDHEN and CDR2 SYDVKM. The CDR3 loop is CASRLESANTGELFF.

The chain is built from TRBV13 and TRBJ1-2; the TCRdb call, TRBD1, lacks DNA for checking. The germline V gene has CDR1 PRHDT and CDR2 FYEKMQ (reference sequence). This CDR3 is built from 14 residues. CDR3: CASSELTESFGYTF.

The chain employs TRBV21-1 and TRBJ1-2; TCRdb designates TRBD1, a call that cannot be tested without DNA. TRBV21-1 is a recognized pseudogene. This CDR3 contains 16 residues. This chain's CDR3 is CASSSLDRAVGYGYTF.

The chain's CDR3 is CASSAKDRGYEQYF. The chain is built from TRBV9 and TRBJ2-7; TCRdb indicates TRBD1, and absent DNA this call remains unverified. This CDR3 is built from 14 residues. Germline V gene sequence: CDR1 SGDLS, CDR2 YYNGEE.

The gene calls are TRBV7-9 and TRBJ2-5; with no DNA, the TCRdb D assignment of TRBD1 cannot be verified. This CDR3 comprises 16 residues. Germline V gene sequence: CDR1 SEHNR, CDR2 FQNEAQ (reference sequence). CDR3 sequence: CASSLSSGGTRETQYF.

The CDR3: CASSHTTRPTEAFF. The gene calls are TRBV14 and TRBJ1-1; no DNA is available, so the TRBD1 call from TCRdb remains unchecked. The CDR3 extends over 14 amino acids. From germline, CDR1 is SGHDN and CDR2 FVKESK.

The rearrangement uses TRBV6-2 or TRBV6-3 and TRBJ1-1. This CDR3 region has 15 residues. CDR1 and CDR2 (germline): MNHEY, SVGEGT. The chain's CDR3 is CASRGAGEVNTEAFF.

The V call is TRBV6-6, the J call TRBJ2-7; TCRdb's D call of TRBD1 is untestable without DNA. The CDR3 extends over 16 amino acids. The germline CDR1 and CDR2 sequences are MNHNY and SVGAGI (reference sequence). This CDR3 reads CASSYSRGESSYEQYF.

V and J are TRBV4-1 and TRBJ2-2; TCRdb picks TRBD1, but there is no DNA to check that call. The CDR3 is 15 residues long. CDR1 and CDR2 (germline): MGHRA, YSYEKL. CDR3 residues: CASSQDVRVSGELFF.

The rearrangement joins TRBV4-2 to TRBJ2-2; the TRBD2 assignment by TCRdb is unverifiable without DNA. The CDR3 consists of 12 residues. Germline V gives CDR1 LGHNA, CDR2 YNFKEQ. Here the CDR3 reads CATAVLGGELFF.

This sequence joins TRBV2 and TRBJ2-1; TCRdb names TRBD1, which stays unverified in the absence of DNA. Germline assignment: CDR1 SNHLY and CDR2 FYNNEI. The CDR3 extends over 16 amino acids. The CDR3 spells CASRTEGESSYNEQFF.